This T cell receptor beta chain stems from a study of blood T cell repertoires in COVID-19. Study summary: The samples span acute and convalescent COVID-19 from the United States, Italy and Spain. The cDNA or gDNA used as material had been derived from T cells, B-cell-depleted T cells, or PBMCs.

For this clone: Sequence at one end of the junction differs from germline and may be a read error.

In germline, CDR1 is SSHAT, CDR2 FNYEAQ (reference sequence). There are 15 residues in the CDR3. How the authors handled the data: From reference gene primer amplification, estimates of nucleated cell counts were derived. Some clones are missing from TCRdb's copy, which holds only in-frame ones; the method was immunoSEQ multiplex PCR. That table gives V, J and clone size, and the DNA gave D and trimming. The sample records 220,000 or so clones, around four fifths being singletons. The TCR sequence derives from a woman older than 75 with COVID-19, enrolled during active disease. The rearrangement links TRBV7-7 to TRBJ2-3; weak D call: TRBD2 (6 bases). The material sequenced was peripheral blood. The CDR3: CASSLGSGGTDTQYF. Here the CDR3 DNA reads TGTGCTAGCAGCTTAGGATCGGGGGGCACAGATACGCAGTATTTT.